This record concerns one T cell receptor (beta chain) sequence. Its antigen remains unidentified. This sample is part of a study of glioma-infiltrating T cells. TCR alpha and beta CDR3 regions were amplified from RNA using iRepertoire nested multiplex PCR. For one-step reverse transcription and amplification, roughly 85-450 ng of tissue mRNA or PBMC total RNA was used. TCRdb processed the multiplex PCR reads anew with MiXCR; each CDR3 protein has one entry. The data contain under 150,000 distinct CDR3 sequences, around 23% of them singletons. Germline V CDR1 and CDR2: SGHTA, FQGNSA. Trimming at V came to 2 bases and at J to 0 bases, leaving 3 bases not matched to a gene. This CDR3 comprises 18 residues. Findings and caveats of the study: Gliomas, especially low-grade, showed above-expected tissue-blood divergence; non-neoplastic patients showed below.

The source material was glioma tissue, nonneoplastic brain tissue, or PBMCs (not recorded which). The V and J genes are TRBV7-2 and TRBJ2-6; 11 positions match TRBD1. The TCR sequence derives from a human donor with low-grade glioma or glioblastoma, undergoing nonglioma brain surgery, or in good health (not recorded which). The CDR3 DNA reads TGTGCCAGCAGCTTAAGGGGACAGGGGGGCTCTGGGGCCAACGTCCTGACTTTC. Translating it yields CASSLRGQGGSGANVLTF.